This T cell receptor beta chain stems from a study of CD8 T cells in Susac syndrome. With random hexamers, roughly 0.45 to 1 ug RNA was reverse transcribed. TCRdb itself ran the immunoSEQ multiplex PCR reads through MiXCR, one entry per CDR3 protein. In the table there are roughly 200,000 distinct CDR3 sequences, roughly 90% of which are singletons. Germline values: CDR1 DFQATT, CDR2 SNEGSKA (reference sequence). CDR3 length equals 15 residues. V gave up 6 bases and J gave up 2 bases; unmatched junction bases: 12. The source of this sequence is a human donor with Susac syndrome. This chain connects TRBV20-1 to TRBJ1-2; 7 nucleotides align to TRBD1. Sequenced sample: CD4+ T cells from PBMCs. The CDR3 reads CSATKPGQPNYGYTF. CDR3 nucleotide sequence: TGCAGTGCCACTAAACCGGGACAGCCAAACTATGGCTACACCTTC.